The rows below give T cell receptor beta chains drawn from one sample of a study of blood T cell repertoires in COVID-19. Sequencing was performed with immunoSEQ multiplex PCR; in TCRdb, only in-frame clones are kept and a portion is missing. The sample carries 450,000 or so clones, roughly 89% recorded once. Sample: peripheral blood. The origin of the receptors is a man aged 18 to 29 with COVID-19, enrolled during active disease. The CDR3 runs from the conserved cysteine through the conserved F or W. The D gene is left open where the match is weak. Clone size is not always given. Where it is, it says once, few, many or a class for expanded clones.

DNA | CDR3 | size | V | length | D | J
TGTGCCAGCAGTGCGCCAGGGGGCGATTACACTGAAGCTTTCTTT | CASSAPGGDYTEAFF | - | TRBV2 | 15 | TRBD1 | TRBJ1-1
TGCGCCAGCAAAGCAAGCTCCTACAATGAGCAGTTCTTC | CASKASSYNEQFF | - | TRBV5-1 | 13 | - | TRBJ2-1
TGTGCCAGCTCACCAATCGGCAGGGTGAACACCGGGGAGCTGTTTTTT | CASSPIGRVNTGELFF | - | TRBV18 | 16 | - | TRBJ2-2
TGTGCCAGCAGAGGTGCGGGGCCTAGCACAGATACGCAGTATTTT | CASRGAGPSTDTQYF | once | TRBV6-5 | 15 | - | TRBJ2-3
TGTGCCAGTAGGGGACTAGCGGGAGACGCAGGCGAGCAGTACTTC | CASRGLAGDAGEQYF | few | TRBV19 | 15 | TRBD2 | TRBJ2-7
TGTGCCACCAGCACCGGGACAGGGAACTACGAGCAGTACTTC | CATSTGTGNYEQYF | - | TRBV15 | 14 | TRBD1 | TRBJ2-7
TGTGCCAGCAGCTTGTGGGCGGGAGTCCAGCCCGGGGAGCTGTTTTTT | CASSLWAGVQPGELFF | - | TRBV5-4 | 16 | TRBD2 | TRBJ2-2
TGTGCCAGCAGTCTGGGGGCGCCCCAGCCCCAGCATTTT | CASSLGAPQPQHF | - | TRBV12-3/TRBV12-4 | 13 | - | TRBJ1-5
TGTGCCGCCTACAGGGACACTGAAGCTTTCTTT | CAAYRDTEAFF | - | TRBV28 | 11 | - | TRBJ1-1
TGCGCCAGCAGCCAACCCCTGACAGGGGAGGGGAGCAATGAGCAGTTCTTC | CASSQPLTGEGSNEQFF | - | TRBV4-1 | 17 | - | TRBJ2-1
TGTGCCAGCAGCGTAGATAACAGGTTGGCTGGAAACACCATATATTTT | CASSVDNRLAGNTIYF | few | TRBV9 | 16 | - | TRBJ1-3
TGTGCCAGCAGTTACTCGTTGCTAGCCACCGGGGAGCTGTTTTTT | CASSYSLLATGELFF | - | TRBV6-5 | 15 | - | TRBJ2-2
TGTGCCAGCAGCCATACAACGGGACTAGCGGAGGGCACCGGGGAGCTGTTTTTT | CASSHTTGLAEGTGELFF | - | TRBV7-9 | 18 | TRBD2 | TRBJ2-2
TGTGCCAGCAGTTACTCGTATATAAGGGGGAATGAAAAACTGTTTTTT | CASSYSYIRGNEKLFF | - | TRBV6-5 | 16 | - | TRBJ1-4
TGTGCCAGTAGTGCGGGGGGCGCGTGGGTGAACACTGAAGCTTTCTTT | CASSAGGAWVNTEAFF | - | TRBV19 | 16 | - | TRBJ1-1
TGCGCCAGCAGCCCCCTAGCGGCTCCGGCCAAAAACATTCAGTACTTC | CASSPLAAPAKNIQYF | once | TRBV4-1 | 16 | TRBD2 | TRBJ2-4
TGCAGCGCTCAAAGGGGGACTAGCGGTTCCTACGAGCAGTACTTC | CSAQRGTSGSYEQYF | - | TRBV29-1 | 15 | TRBD2 | TRBJ2-7
TGTGCCAGCAGCTTAGTCGCCAGTCCCTACGAGCAGTACTTC | CASSLVASPYEQYF | - | TRBV7-2 | 14 | - | TRBJ2-7
TGTGCCAGCAGTCACTACACCGGGGAGCTGTTTTTT | CASSHYTGELFF | - | TRBV12-3/TRBV12-4 | 12 | - | TRBJ2-2
TGTGCCAGCAGCTCCCGACTAGCGGGACAGGAGACCCAGTACTTC | CASSSRLAGQETQYF | - | TRBV7-9 | 15 | TRBD2 | TRBJ2-5
TGTGCCAGCAGCCAAGCTAGGACAGGGTTTGACGAGCAGTACTTC | CASSQARTGFDEQYF | - | TRBV14 | 15 | TRBD1 | TRBJ2-7
TGTGCCAGCAGTGAATGGGACCAGGGGGGCCAGGGCACTGAAGCTTTCTTT | CASSEWDQGGQGTEAFF | - | TRBV25-1 | 17 | TRBD1 | TRBJ1-1
TGTGCCACCGAGGCAGGGCAAGATACGCAGTATTTT | CATEAGQDTQYF | - | TRBV12-3/TRBV12-4 | 12 | - | TRBJ2-3
TGTGCCTGGAACCCCGTTAGCGGGAGGGAGTTGGGTGAGCAGTTCTTC | CAWNPVSGRELGEQFF | - | TRBV30 | 16 | TRBD2 | TRBJ2-1
TGTGCCAGTAGTATCGGGTATGACGATGAGCAGTTCTTC | CASSIGYDDEQFF | - | TRBV19 | 13 | - | TRBJ2-1
TGTGCCAGCAGCGAATGGGGCACTGTGAACACCGGGGAGCTGTTTTTT | CASSEWGTVNTGELFF | - | TRBV25-1 | 16 | - | TRBJ2-2
TGTGCCAGCAGCTTAGCTCTGGGAGGGTACGAGCAGTACTTC | CASSLALGGYEQYF | - | TRBV7-6 | 14 | TRBD2 | TRBJ2-7
TGTGCCAGCAGCTTAGGGGGGGGCCCGACCTACGAGCAGTACTTC | CASSLGGGPTYEQYF | - | TRBV7-9 | 15 | - | TRBJ2-7
TGTGCCAGCAGCTATAGCGGGGGGGACTACGAGCAGTACTTC | CASSYSGGDYEQYF | - | TRBV5-4 | 14 | TRBD2 | TRBJ2-7
TGCGCCAGCAGACGGACAGGGTCGAACACCGGGGAGCTGTTTTTT | CASRRTGSNTGELFF | - | TRBV4-1 | 15 | TRBD1 | TRBJ2-2
TGTGCCAGCAGTTTTGGACAGGGGTACGGCACTGAAGCTTTCTTT | CASSFGQGYGTEAFF | - | TRBV6-5 | 15 | TRBD1 | TRBJ1-1
TGTGCCACCAGCAGCTCCGCTAGCGGGAGCCACGAGCAGTACTTC | CATSSSASGSHEQYF | few | TRBV15 | 15 | TRBD2 | TRBJ2-7
TGTGCCAGCAGCTTAGTTTGGACTAGCGGGAGTAGCTACAGCACAGATACGCAGTATTTT | CASSLVWTSGSSYSTDTQYF | - | TRBV11-3 | 20 | TRBD2 | TRBJ2-3
TGTGCCAGCAGCTTATCCAGGGCCTCAGAGTTCTTC | CASSLSRASEFF | - | TRBV7-9 | 12 | - | TRBJ2-1
TGCGCCAGCAGCCAAGGGCAGAACACTGAAGCTTTCTTT | CASSQGQNTEAFF | - | TRBV4-1 | 13 | - | TRBJ1-1
TGTGCCAGCAAGGGACCAGGGGGTTACACTGAAGCTTTCTTT | CASKGPGGYTEAFF | - | TRBV6-5 | 14 | TRBD1 | TRBJ1-1
TGCGCCAGCAGCCGGGGGGACAGGACTGATCTCAAAGAGACCCAGTACTTC | CASSRGDRTDLKETQYF | - | TRBV5-1 | 17 | - | TRBJ2-5
TGTGCCAGCAGTTACTCGTCTACAAGACAGGGGCATGGCTACACCTTC | CASSYSSTRQGHGYTF | - | TRBV6-6 | 16 | TRBD1 | TRBJ1-2
TGTGCCAGCAGCTTAATCGGGACAGGGGGCTCTCAGCCCCAGCATTTT | CASSLIGTGGSQPQHF | - | TRBV5-8 | 16 | TRBD1 | TRBJ1-5
TGTGCCAGCAGCTTGAGCGGGGCGACGAACACCGGGGAGCTGTTTTTT | CASSLSGATNTGELFF | - | TRBV11-2 | 16 | TRBD2 | TRBJ2-2
TGTGCCAGCAGCCCCAGAGGGAAGGGCAATCAGCCCCAGCATTTT | CASSPRGKGNQPQHF | - | TRBV5-6 | 15 | - | TRBJ1-5
TGTGCCACCTCCAGGTGGGGGGATCAGCCCCAGCATTTT | CATSRWGDQPQHF | few | TRBV11-2 | 13 | - | TRBJ1-5
TGTGCCAGCAGCTTGGGGGGACTAGCGGCCTACGAGCAGTACTTC | CASSLGGLAAYEQYF | - | TRBV5-5 | 15 | TRBD2 | TRBJ2-7
TGTGCCAGCAGCAACAGGCTAGGTGGCACTGAAGCTTTCTTT | CASSNRLGGTEAFF | - | TRBV3-1/TRBV3-2 | 14 | - | TRBJ1-1
TGTGCCAGCAGCTTAAGTAGAAGCGGGATCTACAATGAGCAGTTCTTC | CASSLSRSGIYNEQFF | - | TRBV7-3 | 16 | TRBD2 | TRBJ2-1
TGTGCCAGTAGTATGAGCGGTTCTTATGGCTACACCTTC | CASSMSGSYGYTF | - | TRBV19 | 13 | - | TRBJ1-2